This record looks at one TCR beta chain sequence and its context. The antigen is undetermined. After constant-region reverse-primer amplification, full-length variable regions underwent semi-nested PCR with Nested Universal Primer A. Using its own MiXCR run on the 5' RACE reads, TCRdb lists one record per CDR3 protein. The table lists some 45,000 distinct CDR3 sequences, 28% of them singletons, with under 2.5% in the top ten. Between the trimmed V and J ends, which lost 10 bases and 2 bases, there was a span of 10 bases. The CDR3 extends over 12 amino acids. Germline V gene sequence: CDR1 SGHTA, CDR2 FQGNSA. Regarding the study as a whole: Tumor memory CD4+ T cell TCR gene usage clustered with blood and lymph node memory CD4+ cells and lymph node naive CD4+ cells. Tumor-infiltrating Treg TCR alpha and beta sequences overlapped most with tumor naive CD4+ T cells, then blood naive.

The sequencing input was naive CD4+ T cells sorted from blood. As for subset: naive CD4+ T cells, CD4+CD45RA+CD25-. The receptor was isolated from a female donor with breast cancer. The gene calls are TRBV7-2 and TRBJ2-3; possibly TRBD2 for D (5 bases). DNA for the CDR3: TGTGCCAACAGACTAAACACAGATACGCAGTATTTT. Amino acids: CANRLNTDTQYF.